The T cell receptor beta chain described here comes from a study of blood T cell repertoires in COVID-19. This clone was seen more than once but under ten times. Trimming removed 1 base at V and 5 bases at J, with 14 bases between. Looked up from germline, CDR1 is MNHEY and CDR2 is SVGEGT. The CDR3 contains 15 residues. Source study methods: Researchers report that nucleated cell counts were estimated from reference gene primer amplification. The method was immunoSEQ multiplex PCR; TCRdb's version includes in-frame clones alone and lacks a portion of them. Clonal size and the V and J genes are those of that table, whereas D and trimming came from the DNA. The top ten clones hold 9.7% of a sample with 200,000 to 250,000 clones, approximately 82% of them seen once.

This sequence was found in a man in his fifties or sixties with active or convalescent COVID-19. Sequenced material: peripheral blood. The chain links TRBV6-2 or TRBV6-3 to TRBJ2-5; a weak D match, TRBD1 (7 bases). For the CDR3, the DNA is TGTGCCAGCAGTTACTTCGGACAGGCGGGGGAGACCCAGTACTTC. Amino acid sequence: CASSYFGQAGETQYF.